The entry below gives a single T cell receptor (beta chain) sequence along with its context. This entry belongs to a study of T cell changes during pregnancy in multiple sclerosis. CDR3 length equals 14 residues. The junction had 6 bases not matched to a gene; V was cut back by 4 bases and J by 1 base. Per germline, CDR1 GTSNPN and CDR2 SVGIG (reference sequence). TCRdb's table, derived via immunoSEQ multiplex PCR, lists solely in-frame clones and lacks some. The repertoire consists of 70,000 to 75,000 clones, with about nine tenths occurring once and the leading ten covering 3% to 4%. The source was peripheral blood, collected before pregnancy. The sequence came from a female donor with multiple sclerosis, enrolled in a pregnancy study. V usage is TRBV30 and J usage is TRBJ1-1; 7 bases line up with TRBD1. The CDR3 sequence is CAWNPGQKNTEAFF. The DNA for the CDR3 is TGTGCCTGGAATCCGGGACAGAAGAACACTGAAGCTTTCTTT. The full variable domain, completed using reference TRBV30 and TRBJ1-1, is SQTIHQWPATLVQPVGSPLSLECTVEGTSNPNLYWYRQAAGRGLQLLFYSVGIGQISSEVPQNLSASRPQDRQFILSSKKLLLSDSGFYLCAWNPGQKNTEAFFGQGTRLTVV.